A single sample is the source of the 26 T cell receptor beta chains below, sequenced in a study of PD-1 blockade in classical Hodgkin lymphoma. Following autologous stem cell transplantation, relapse occurred in every patient, and exposure to brentuximab vedotin varied. Clones were read by immunoSEQ multiplex PCR, and TCRdb kept only the in-frame ones, dropping some. The data show over 15,000 clones, with around four fifths seen just once and over 35% held by the top ten. The input for sequencing was peripheral blood mononuclear cells (PBMCs), taken before the second cycle of nivolumab. These receptors all come from a human donor with classical Hodgkin lymphoma.

This clone was detected only once. The chain carries TRBV4-1 and TRBJ1-2; D not resolved. Germline V CDR1 and CDR2: MGHRA, YSYEKL. The CDR3 is 16 amino acids. Trimming left V 7 bases short and J 1 base short, with 19 bases between. The CDR3 DNA reads as TGCGCCAGCACCCCGTTGGACCGGACTATTAACTATGGCTACACCTTC. Protein: CASTPLDRTINYGYTF.

The chain employs TRBV11-3 and TRBJ2-7; 9 bases line up with TRBD1. Trimming cost V 5 bases and J 2 bases; bases outside gene matches: 10. CDR1 and CDR2 from the germline V gene are SGHNT and YENEEA. The CDR3 runs to 16 residues. This chain's CDR3 is CASSPDRGRSTYEQYF. CDR3 nucleotide sequence: TGTGCCAGCAGCCCGGACAGGGGCCGATCCACCTACGAGCAGTACTTC. Looking up the rest from reference TRBV11-3 and TRBJ2-7 gives the full variable domain: EAGVVQSPRYKIIEKKQPVAFWCNPISGHNTLYWYLQNLGQGPELLIRYENEEAVDDSQLPKDRFSAERLKGVDSTLKIQPAELGDSAVYLCASSPDRGRSTYEQYFGPGTRLTVT.

The chain links TRBV6-1 to TRBJ2-6; the D is unclear. Between the trimmed V and J ends, which lost 5 bases and 0 bases, there was a span of 8 bases. This CDR3 region has 15 residues. Per germline, CDR1 MNHNS and CDR2 SASEGT. Here the CDR3 DNA reads TGTGCCAGCAGTCTCAAGAGCTCTGGGGCCAACGTCCTGACTTTC. Amino acid sequence: CASSLKSSGANVLTF.

The rearrangement links TRBV7-8 to TRBJ2-2; D is uncertain. V lost 3 bases to trimming and J lost 3 bases, with 11 bases between them. There are 15 residues in the CDR3. CDR1 and CDR2 from the germline V gene are SGHVS and FQNEAQ. CDR3 nucleotide sequence: TGTGCCAGCAGCTTTCGGTATCGGGACACCGGGGAGCTGTTTTTT. It is translated as CASSFRYRDTGELFF.

The chain has TRBV4-1 and TRBJ2-5; TRBD1 aligns across 7 bases. CDR1 is MGHRA, CDR2 YSYEKL, per germline. V lost 4 bases to trimming and J lost 2 bases; unmatched junction nucleotides: 7. The CDR3 runs to 15 residues. CDR3 in amino acids: CASSLFGQEQETQYF. DNA of the CDR3: TGCGCCAGCAGCCTCTTCGGACAGGAGCAAGAGACCCAGTACTTC.

The rearrangement links TRBV28 to TRBJ2-7, with TRBD1 matching 10 bases. Germline CDR1 and CDR2: MDHEN and SYDVKM. CDR3 length: 13 amino acids. J lost 8 bases, V lost 11 bases, and 12 bases had no gene match. The CDR3 DNA is TGTGCCTGGGGGGGACAGGGGAGTTACAAGCAGTACTTC. Amino acid sequence: CAWGGQGSYKQYF.

The chain couples TRBV7-2 to TRBJ2-2; the match to TRBD2 covers 13 bases. Trimming at V came to 5 bases and at J to 0 bases, leaving 6 bases not matched to a gene. CDR1 is SGHTA and CDR2 is FQGNSA in the germline V gene. This CDR3 has 18 amino acids. This CDR3 reads CASSPRTSGSSNTGELFF. In DNA, the CDR3 is TGTGCCAGCAGCCCACGGACTAGCGGGAGTTCGAACACCGGGGAGCTGTTTTTT.

This clone was recorded once. A read error may account for a junction end that differs from germline. The J gene is TRBJ2-3, the V gene TRBV6-4, with 8 bases aligning to TRBD2. Germline loops: CDR1 MRHNA, CDR2 SNTAGT. The CDR3 runs to 14 residues. CDR3: CANSAGGQADTQYF. The CDR3 DNA follows: TGTGCCAACAGTGCGGGGGGCCAGGCAGATACGCAGTATTTT.

The sample holds one count of this clone. This rearrangement joins TRBV5-6 to TRBJ2-7; D ambiguous. The CDR3 covers 13 residues. Trimming took off 1 base at V and 2 bases at J, with 7 bases between the two ends. Per germline, CDR1 SGHDT and CDR2 YYEEEE. CDR3 bases: TGTGCCAGCAGCTTGTGGTCCACCTACGAGCAGTACTTC. It specifies CASSLWSTYEQYF.

This chain joins TRBV27 and TRBJ1-2; no clear D. This CDR3 is 14 amino acids long. V was shortened by 3 bases and J by 8 bases, with 16 bases between the two germline ends. Germline CDR1 and CDR2: MNHEY and SMNVEV (reference sequence). CDR3 sequence: CASSLEGGPRGYTF. CDR3 DNA: TGTGCCAGCAGTTTGGAAGGTGGACCGCGCGGCTACACCTTC.

This clone showed up just a few times. This sequence joins TRBV19 and TRBJ2-7; a possible D gene is TRBD2 (6 bases). The CDR3 totals 15 residues. The V end lost 7 bases, the J end lost 7 bases, and 23 bases lay between the germline ends. The germline V gene has CDR1 LNHDA and CDR2 SQIVND (reference sequence). As DNA, the CDR3 is TGTGCCAGTACCCCTCTCTTCGGGAGCTTGAGTGAGCAGTACTTC. Translated, it gives CASTPLFGSLSEQYF.

J is TRBJ2-5 and V is TRBV4-2, with D perhaps matching TRBD2 (5 bases). The CDR3 spans 16 residues. The germline gives CDR1 LGHNA, CDR2 YNFKEQ. V lost 0 bases to trimming and J lost 0 bases, with 11 bases between them. The CDR3 is CASSQEAREYQETQYF. CDR3 coding DNA: TGTGCCAGCAGCCAAGAGGCCCGGGAATACCAAGAGACCCAGTACTTC.

J is TRBJ2-3 and V is TRBV5-1; 10 positions match TRBD1. V trimming: 5 bases; J trimming: 1 base; junction bases outside the gene matches: 10. CDR1 SGHRS and CDR2 YFSETQ come from the germline V gene. The CDR3 covers 17 residues. The CDR3 spells CASRALGQGGGTDTQYF. CDR3 DNA: TGCGCCAGCAGGGCACTAGGACAGGGGGGAGGCACAGATACGCAGTATTTT.

This chain links TRBV6-5 with TRBJ2-3; 7 bases agree with TRBD2. The ends lost 2 bases at V and 1 base at J; junction bases unmatched: 3. CDR1 is MNHEY and CDR2 is SVGAGI in the germline V gene. The CDR3 runs to 15 residues. The CDR3 loop reads CASSYPSGGTDTQYF. In DNA, the CDR3 is TGTGCCAGCAGTTACCCCAGCGGGGGCACAGATACGCAGTATTTT.

The rearrangement joins TRBV18 to TRBJ1-1; a weak D match, TRBD1 (5 bases). The V gene's germline CDR1 is KGHSH and CDR2 LQKENI. The CDR3 length is 14 residues. V was shortened by 3 bases and J by 0 bases, with 8 bases between the two germline ends. DNA of the CDR3: TGTGCCAGCTCACCCACGACAGTGAACACTGAAGCTTTCTTT. It yields the protein CASSPTTVNTEAFF.

The rearrangement links TRBV4-1 to TRBJ1-6; D possibly corresponds to TRBD1 (6 bases). Germline V gives CDR1 MGHRA, CDR2 YSYEKL. The length of the CDR3 is 15 residues. V was trimmed by 5 bases and J by 9 bases, leaving 17 bases between them. CDR3 bases: TGCGCCAGCAGCTACGGGTCGACAGGAACTTCACCCCTCCACTTT. Translation: CASSYGSTGTSPLHF.

The chain uses TRBV29-1 and TRBJ1-2, with D possibly TRBD1 on 6 matching bases. This CDR3 comprises 14 residues. The V gene lost 1 base and the J gene lost 3 bases, with 12 bases spanning the gap. The germline CDR1 and CDR2 sequences are SQVTM and ANQGSEA. CDR3: CSVEAGGAHYGYTF. The DNA for the CDR3 is TGCAGCGTTGAAGCGGGGGGGGCACACTATGGCTACACCTTC. The full variable domain, completed using reference TRBV29-1 and TRBJ1-2, is SAVISQKPSRDICQRGTSLTIQCQVDSQVTMMFWYRQQPGQSLTLIATANQGSEATYESGFVIDKFPISRPNLTFSTLTVSNMSPEDSSIYLCSVEAGGAHYGYTFGSGTRLTVV.

This chain uses TRBV4-2 with TRBJ1-1; 7 bases are a match to TRBD1. There are 18 residues in the CDR3. V gave up 5 bases and J gave up 0 bases; unmatched junction bases: 15. CDR1 and CDR2 from the germline V gene are LGHNA and YNFKEQ. The CDR3 loop reads CASSLGGGANWVNTEAFF. In DNA form, the CDR3 reads TGTGCCAGCAGCTTGGGAGGGGGCGCGAATTGGGTGAACACTGAAGCTTTCTTT.

V and J are TRBV5-1 and TRBJ1-1; possibly TRBD1 for D (5 bases). V was trimmed by 9 bases and J by 3 bases, leaving 12 bases between them. CDR3 length: 12 residues. Germline V lookup: CDR1 SGHRS, CDR2 YFSETQ. CDR3 DNA sequence: TGCGCCACCCGGGGCCAACACACTGAAGCTTTCTTT. Its protein is CATRGQHTEAFF.

The chain couples TRBV6-1 to TRBJ2-5; 7 bases are a match to TRBD2. This CDR3 region has 15 residues. Germline V lookup: CDR1 MNHNS, CDR2 SASEGT. After removal of 1 base from V and 5 bases from J, the junction contained 7 bases not matched to a gene. CDR3 sequence reads: CASSEVAGESETQYF. The DNA for the CDR3 is TGTGCCAGCAGTGAAGTGGCGGGAGAAAGCGAGACCCAGTACTTC.

By sample share, this clone is medium-sized (0.01 to 0.1%). The chain is built from TRBV6-5 and TRBJ1-1, with D unresolved. V lost 2 bases and J 7 bases, leaving 14 bases between the germline ends. Germline CDR1 reads MNHEY; CDR2 reads SVGAGI. The CDR3 extends over 14 amino acids. The CDR3 DNA reads TGTGCCAGCAGTTACCTGACCGAAGTCCGTGAAGCTTTCTTT. This translates into CASSYLTEVREAFF.

This chain joins TRBV28 and TRBJ2-2; TRBD1 agrees at 9 bases. Germline assignment: CDR1 MDHEN and CDR2 SYDVKM. V shed 2 bases and J 5 bases; nucleotides not matched to a gene: 9. CDR3 length: 17 residues. This CDR3 reads CASSLLGTGWRTGELFF. CDR3 in DNA: TGTGCCAGCAGTTTACTCGGGACAGGGTGGAGAACCGGGGAGCTGTTTTTT.

In this sample, this clone turned up once. The rearrangement links TRBV28 to TRBJ1-5; 7 bases are a match to TRBD1. V was clipped by 5 bases and J by 2 bases; unmatched bases: 12. This CDR3 has 17 amino acids. Germline V gene lookup returns CDR1 MDHEN and CDR2 SYDVKM. CDR3 amino acids: CASSLRGSGSRNQPQHF. CDR3 DNA sequence: TGTGCCAGCAGTCTCAGGGGGTCAGGAAGCCGCAATCAGCCCCAGCATTTT. The full variable domain, completed using reference TRBV28 and TRBJ1-5, is DVKVTQSSRYLVKRTGEKVFLECVQDMDHENMFWYRQDPGLGLRLIYFSYDVKMKEKGDIPEGYSVSREKKERFSLILESASTNQTSMYLCASSLRGSGSRNQPQHFGDGTRLSIL.

The chain uses TRBV7-2 and TRBJ2-7, with a tentative D call TRBD2 (6 bases). Germline V gene lookup returns CDR1 SGHTA and CDR2 FQGNSA. The CDR3 sequence is 13 residues long. V was pared by 5 bases and J by 7 bases, with 15 bases between. The CDR3 nucleotides read TGTGCCAGCAGCCCCCAGCGGGTGGCAGAGCAGTACTTC. Translation gives CASSPQRVAEQYF.

The chain has TRBV5-1 and TRBJ2-3, with TRBD2 matching 8 bases. There are 15 residues in the CDR3. Germline values: CDR1 SGHRS, CDR2 YFSETQ. After removal of 4 bases from V and 9 bases from J, the junction contained 13 bases not matched to a gene. Here the CDR3 DNA reads TGCGCCAGCAGCCCGAGCGGCGGGGGGCAGGGGACGCAGTATTTT. This encodes CASSPSGGGQGTQYF.

The rearrangement joins TRBV7-9 to TRBJ1-4; D unresolved. The CDR3 covers 17 residues. Trimming left V 5 bases short and J 7 bases short, with 23 bases between. The germline V gene encodes CDR1 SEHNR and CDR2 FQNEAQ (reference sequence). This chain's CDR3 is CASSLRLVGGFSEKLFF. CDR3 bases: TGTGCCAGCAGCCTCAGACTAGTTGGAGGGTTTAGTGAAAAACTGTTTTTT.